This T cell receptor (beta chain) derives from a study of cytomegalovirus exposure and HLA in healthy donors. The PCR used 60 Vbeta and 13 Jbeta primers. Some clones are missing from TCRdb's copy, which holds only in-frame ones; the method was immunoSEQ multiplex PCR. There are roughly 110,000 clones in the sample; 65% to 90% occur only once, and 1.5% to 2% lies in the top ten. Germline CDR1 LNHDA, CDR2 SQIVND (reference sequence). The V end was cut by 5 bases, the J end by 7 bases, with 16 bases between. CDR3 length: 14 residues. This chain links TRBV19 with TRBJ2-3, with TRBD2 as a possible D gene (6 bases). Sequenced sample: PBMCs. The TCR originated in a man aged 50 or older in good health and CMV-seronegative. This CDR3 reads CASSDGDSRNTQYF. The CDR3 DNA reads TGTGCCAGTAGTGACGGGGACTCTAGGAATACGCAGTATTTT.